This T cell receptor beta chain was found in a study of cytomegalovirus exposure and HLA in healthy donors. Study conclusions and caveats: Using a false discovery rate of 0.05, a later analysis showed that 15,000 to 20,000 TCR beta sequences were associated with HLA alleles. Later analysis identified several of the most significant clusters that appeared linked to common viral pathogens.

PCR was performed using 60 Vbeta and 13 Jbeta primers. Only in-frame clones appear in the TCRdb table, and some are missing; sequencing was by immunoSEQ multiplex PCR. This specimen shows approximately 110,000 clones; the ten leading clones hold roughly 2.7%. On this clone: Its antigen is currently unknown.

The CDR3 has 15 residues. V lost 0 bases and J 0 bases, leaving 9 bases between the germline ends. Germline lookup yields CDR1 SNHLY and CDR2 FYNNEI. The TCR sequence derives from a man aged 25-45 years in good health and CMV-seronegative. V usage is TRBV2 and J usage is TRBJ2-7; a possible D gene is TRBD1 (5 bases). Material for sequencing was PBMCs. The CDR3 nucleotides are TGTGCCAGCAGTGAAGCGCATGACAGCTCCTACGAGCAGTACTTC. Protein: CASSEAHDSSYEQYF.